Below, one T cell receptor beta chain is given with its context. What antigen it recognizes has not been identified. No clone much larger than this one lies a single base away; base qualities are absent. The sample is drawn from a study of blood T cell repertoires in COVID-19 (dated by TCRdb to the early 2020s). Regarding the complete study: Samples from collaborators originated in the United States, Italy and Spain and spanned both the acute and convalescent phases of COVID-19. The material from the prospective study consisted of cDNA or gDNA derived from T cells, B-cell-depleted T cells, or PBMCs. The dataset comprised deeply sampled blood TCRbeta repertoires from subjects exposed to, actively infected with, or recovered from COVID-19. A freely available public database, intended as a resource for researchers studying the immune response to SARS-CoV-2, is where the repertoires were released. Samples came from the ongoing ImmuneRACE study (first 160 participants) plus 1,254 subjects from 6 global collaborators. Sample metadata almost always included a de-identified subject ID, COVID-19 status, age in years and sex. Where available, HLA class I and class II types were taken from metadata supplied by the sample provider and were not determined by assay-based typing. Broad study findings and their caveats: The amount of clinical and demographic metadata varied by source and participant and was provided uncurated.

TCRbeta CDR3 regions were amplified from genomic DNA using the immunoSEQ Assay, a bias-controlled multiplex PCR. Regarding the original processing steps: Nucleated cell counts per sample were estimated from amplification of reference gene primers within the assay. To quantify the absolute abundance of each unique TCRbeta CDR3 rearrangement, sequence reads were collapsed and filtered. Productive Simpson clonality was computed per sample as the square root of Simpson's diversity index over productive rearrangements. TCRdb carries this immuneACCESS record with in-frame sequences only. Its versions omit some clonotypes, under half of them owing to an unresolved V gene in the studies checked, with the rest unexplained. V and J calls plus clone size are reproduced from that table; the DNA served to infer D and trimming. The sample data list roughly 29,000 clones, and 81% of these were observed just once. Of the sample, around 15% is held by the ten largest clones.

Whole blood was collected in K2EDTA tubes by collaborating institutions according to the institutions' own protocols. Collaborator samples were shipped for TCRbeta analysis as frozen whole blood, isolated PBMCs, or DNA extracted from either sample type. The CDR1 and CDR2 encoded by the germline V gene are MDHEN and SYDVKM. V is trimmed back by 7 bases and J by 6 bases, and the junction contains 5 bases that no gene match accounts for. The CDR3 spans 13 residues, from the cysteine through the phenylalanine. The entry retains the CDR3 DNA only, 39 bases that are in frame from base 1. Specimen: peripheral blood. The chain is encoded by TRBV28 joined to TRBJ2-7; TRBD1 agrees with 11 junctional bases. The sequence was obtained from a woman aged 55-75 years with acute or convalescent COVID-19. The CDR3 here reads CASNPDRGREQYF. The DNA sequence is as follows: TGTGCCAGCAATCCGGACAGGGGGCGCGAGCAGTACTTC. Full variable domain (CDR3 extended with the reference TRBV28 and TRBJ2-7 proteins): DVKVTQSSRYLVKRTGEKVFLECVQDMDHENMFWYRQDPGLGLRLIYFSYDVKMKEKGDIPEGYSVSREKKERFSLILESASTNQTSMYLCASNPDRGREQYFGPGTRLTVT.